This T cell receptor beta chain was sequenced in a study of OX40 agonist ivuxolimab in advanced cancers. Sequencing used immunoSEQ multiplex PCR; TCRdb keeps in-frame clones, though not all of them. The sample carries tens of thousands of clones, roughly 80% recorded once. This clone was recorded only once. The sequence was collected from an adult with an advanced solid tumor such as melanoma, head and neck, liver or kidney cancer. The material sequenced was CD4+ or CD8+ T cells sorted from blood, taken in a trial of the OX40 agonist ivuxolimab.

CDR3 bases: TGCAGCGTTGAAACCAAACTAGCGGGAGGGCCTAGGACCTACGAGCAGTACTTC. Its protein is CSVETKLAGGPRTYEQYF. This chain connects TRBV29-1 to TRBJ2-7, with 13 positions matching TRBD2. V shed 2 bases, J shed 2 bases, and the junction held 12 bases outside the gene matches. CDR3 length: 18 amino acids. Germline V gene lookup returns CDR1 SQVTM and CDR2 ANQGSEA.